The next 22 T cell receptor beta chains were all read from a single sample in a study of T cell repertoires in cytomegalovirus infection. One entry per CDR3 protein results from TCRdb running MiXCR on the reads. The sample consists of a few hundred thousand distinct CDR3 sequences, approximately 14% of them appearing once. Source material: PBMCs. These receptors were taken from a human donor in good health (CMV status not recorded). Some clones in this sample may be carry-over from other donors' samples.

This clonotype was counted only a few times. This sequence joins TRBV29-1 and TRBJ1-2; 8 bases match TRBD1. The germline V gene encodes CDR1 SQVTM and CDR2 ANQGSEA. This CDR3 region has 16 residues. The trim removed 0 bases at V and 4 bases at J, leaving 10 bases unmatched. This CDR3 reads CSVEDRSQTGAYGYTF. For the CDR3, the DNA is TGCAGCGTTGAAGACCGCTCCCAGACAGGGGCCTATGGCTACACCTTC.

Only a few counts were recorded for this clonotype. The rearrangement uses TRBV5-1 and TRBJ1-1; 8 bases match TRBD1. From germline, CDR1 is SGHRS and CDR2 YFSETQ. This CDR3 region has 17 residues. Trimming cost V 4 bases and J 1 base; bases outside gene matches: 12. The CDR3 bases are TGCGCCAGCAGCAAGACAGGGGACTCGGGAGGGAACACTGAAGCTTTCTTT. It yields the protein CASSKTGDSGGNTEAFF.

Ten or more counts support this clonotype. V is TRBV5-1 and J is TRBJ2-5; perhaps TRBD1 as D (7 bases). Germline CDR1 and CDR2: SGHRS and YFSETQ. Trimming pared 0 bases from V and 5 bases from J, leaving 14 bases between. The length of the CDR3 is 15 residues. The CDR3 coding sequence is TGCGCCAGCAGCTTGGCCAGGGGGGAGAGGGAGACCCAGTACTTC. It specifies CASSLARGERETQYF.

The table lists this clonotype with a few counts. V is TRBV20-1 and J is TRBJ2-1; D ambiguous. Trimming left V 0 bases short and J 4 bases short, with 10 bases between. The CDR3 covers 14 residues. Germline V gene lookup returns CDR1 DFQATT and CDR2 SNEGSKA (reference sequence). The chain's CDR3 is CSARDHSAYNEQFF. The CDR3 nucleotides are TGCAGTGCTAGAGACCACTCCGCTTACAATGAGCAGTTCTTC.

This clonotype was recorded many times. The chain joins TRBV20-1 to TRBJ2-1, with a possible D match to TRBD2 (6 bases). The V gene lost 0 bases and the J gene lost 9 bases, with 15 bases spanning the gap. The V gene's germline CDR1 is DFQATT and CDR2 SNEGSKA (reference sequence). The CDR3 sequence is 14 residues long. The chain's CDR3 is CSAREAGRRGEQFF. The CDR3 DNA sequence: TGCAGTGCTAGAGAGGCGGGACGACGGGGTGAGCAGTTCTTC.

This clonotype appeared many times. V is TRBV7-2 and J is TRBJ1-4; 7 bases match TRBD1. This CDR3 is built from 14 residues. CDR1 is SGHTA, CDR2 FQGNSA, per germline. Unmatched junction bases numbered 7, after V lost 4 bases and J lost 8 bases. CDR3: CASSSRDRREKLFF. In DNA form, the CDR3 reads TGTGCCAGCAGCTCCCGGGACAGAAGGGAAAAACTGTTTTTT.

This clonotype was found a few times. V usage is TRBV14 and J usage is TRBJ1-2; 9 bases fit TRBD1. CDR3 length: 15 residues. J lost 4 bases, V lost 2 bases, and 5 bases had no gene match. Germline V CDR1 and CDR2: SGHDN, FVKESK. This CDR3 is CASSQPGTGIYGYTF. The CDR3 nucleotides read TGTGCCAGCAGCCAACCCGGGACAGGGATCTATGGCTACACCTTC.

This clonotype appeared once. Just one base apart from a much larger clone, this may be a read error. This CDR3 reads CSSSLDPSSSPLHF. The CDR3 nucleotides read TGTTCCAGCAGCTTAGACCCCAGTTCCTCACCCCTCCACTTT. The J gene is TRBJ1-6, the V gene TRBV7-2; D is uncertain. The germline gives CDR1 SGHTA, CDR2 FQGNSA. The CDR3 length is 14 residues.

V is TRBV15 and J is TRBJ1-2; 9 bases are shared with TRBD1. The V gene end was trimmed by 3 bases and the J gene end by 7 bases; junction bases not matched to a gene: 12. CDR1 is LNHNV, CDR2 YYDKDF, per germline (reference sequence). This CDR3 has 16 amino acids. The CDR3 here is CATSRGLPGQGIGYTF. In nucleotides, the CDR3 is TGTGCCACCAGCAGGGGACTGCCGGGACAGGGAATTGGCTACACCTTC.

This clonotype has at least ten counts. The V call is TRBV7-6, the J call TRBJ2-5, with 10 bases aligning to TRBD2. The CDR3 spans 16 residues. The junction had 11 bases not matched to a gene; V was cut back by 3 bases and J by 7 bases. Germline V gene data show CDR1 as SGHVS and CDR2 as FNYEAQ. The chain's CDR3 is CASSFTLLAGRGTQYF. In nucleotides, the CDR3 is TGTGCCAGCAGCTTTACCTTACTAGCGGGAAGGGGGACCCAGTACTTC.

This clonotype occurred a few times. This chain's CDR3 is CSALAGAGPDTQYF. The DNA of the CDR3 is TGCAGTGCTTTAGCGGGAGCGGGCCCAGATACGCAGTATTTT. V gene TRBV20-1 combines with J gene TRBJ2-3; 9 nucleotides match TRBD2. The length of the CDR3 is 14 residues. Germline assignment: CDR1 DFQATT and CDR2 SNEGSKA (reference sequence). Trimming took 5 bases from V and 4 from J; bases not matched to a gene: 7.

CDR3 sequence reads: CASSRTGVKNIQYF. CDR3 coding DNA: TGTGCCAGCAGCCGGACAGGGGTCAAAAACATTCAGTACTTC. The genes are TRBV7-9 and TRBJ2-4; 9 bases line up with TRBD1. From germline, CDR1 is SEHNR and CDR2 FQNEAQ (reference sequence). The CDR3 runs to 14 residues. The V segment lost 5 bases and the J segment 3 bases; nucleotides outside the gene matches: 2.

This clonotype was detected a few times. This chain links TRBV12-3 or TRBV12-4 with TRBJ1-1; a possible D gene is TRBD1 (6 bases). V dropped 3 bases and J dropped 4 bases, with 12 bases sitting between them. The CDR3 runs to 14 residues. CDR3 nucleotides: TGTGCCAGCAGTTTGGTCGCGGGGGCCACTGAAGCTTTCTTT. Protein product: CASSLVAGATEAFF.

This clonotype was detected many times. The V call is TRBV10-3, the J call TRBJ2-3, with D unclear. The CDR3 is made up of 17 amino acids. V lost 0 bases, J lost 2 bases, and 15 bases lay in between. Germline CDR1 and CDR2: ENHRY and SYGVKD. This CDR3 reads CAISESPADGYTDTQYF. As DNA, the CDR3 is TGTGCCATCAGTGAGTCACCGGCAGACGGATACACAGATACGCAGTATTTT.

This clonotype showed up many times. The junction departs from the called germline gene at one end, perhaps through a read error. The chain combines TRBV7-2 with TRBJ2-7, with 9 bases that match TRBD2. CDR3 length: 14 residues. CDR1 SGHTA and CDR2 FQGNSA come from the germline V gene. This chain's CDR3 is CASGLAGASYEQYF. The CDR3, as DNA: TGTGCCAGCGGCTTAGCGGGGGCGTCCTACGAGCAGTACTTC.

The gene calls are TRBV5-1 and TRBJ2-7; 9 bases line up with TRBD1. V shed 3 bases and J 2 bases; nucleotides not matched to a gene: 9. The germline V gene encodes CDR1 SGHRS and CDR2 YFSETQ. The CDR3 runs to 16 residues. This CDR3 reads CASSYDRGDLAYEQYF. The CDR3 nucleotides are TGCGCCAGCAGCTACGACAGGGGGGACCTAGCCTACGAGCAGTACTTC.

This clonotype has just a few counts. This chain joins TRBV20-1 and TRBJ2-7, with D maybe TRBD1 (5 bases). The CDR3 is 13 residues long. Germline assignment: CDR1 DFQATT and CDR2 SNEGSKA (reference sequence). V was shortened by 7 bases and J by 3 bases, with 16 bases between the two germline ends. The CDR3 nucleotides are TGCAGTGTGCGCCAGGGATTTGACTACGAGCAGTACTTC. This gives the protein CSVRQGFDYEQYF.

This clonotype was found many times. This chain connects TRBV6-1 to TRBJ2-2, with TRBD2 matching over 12 bases. The CDR3 runs to 16 residues. The V gene's germline CDR1 is MNHNS and CDR2 SASEGT. With V trimmed by 6 bases and J by 3 bases, 5 bases remained unmatched. This chain's CDR3 is CASSPTSGRYTGELFF. DNA for the CDR3: TGTGCCAGCAGCCCGACTAGCGGGAGATACACCGGGGAGCTGTTTTTT.

This sequence joins TRBV18 and TRBJ1-1; D is perhaps TRBD1 (5 bases). CDR3 length equals 12 residues. Trimming stripped 8 bases from V and 5 bases from J, with 12 bases between. CDR1 KGHSH and CDR2 LQKENI come from the germline V gene. This CDR3 is CASRPGPTEAFF. In nucleotides, the CDR3 is TGTGCCAGCCGACCGGGGCCGACTGAAGCTTTCTTT.

V gene TRBV2 combines with J gene TRBJ1-1, with D unresolved. V lost 6 bases and J lost 3, with 14 bases in between. The germline V gene encodes CDR1 SNHLY and CDR2 FYNNEI. The CDR3 runs to 14 residues. The CDR3, as DNA: TGTGCCAGCAGCCCGGGGTGGGGAGACACTGAAGCTTTCTTT. It codes for CASSPGWGDTEAFF.

This clonotype was counted at least ten times. The chain links TRBV6-5 to TRBJ2-5, with TRBD2 identical over 10 bases. Germline trimming cut 2 bases from V and 3 bases from J; bases unmatched to any gene: 6. The V gene's germline CDR1 is MNHEY and CDR2 SVGAGI. This CDR3 is built from 16 residues. CDR3 coding DNA: TGTGCCAGCAGTTACGGAGTAGCGGGAGGAGAAGAGACCCAGTACTTC. Its translation: CASSYGVAGGEETQYF.

V gene TRBV19 combines with J gene TRBJ2-5; D gene ambiguous. The V end lost 3 bases, the J end lost 2 bases, and 16 bases lay between the germline ends. The germline V gene encodes CDR1 LNHDA and CDR2 SQIVND (reference sequence). The CDR3 spans 16 residues. The CDR3 DNA follows: TGTGCCAGTAGTATTAGTGCCGGACGCTTACAAGAGACCCAGTACTTC. Translating it yields CASSISAGRLQETQYF.